Presented here are 2 T cell receptor beta chains from one specimen sequenced in a study of blood T cell repertoires in COVID-19. Profiled with immunoSEQ multiplex PCR; TCRdb holds only in-frame clones, not every one. The data show about 300,000 clones, more than 75% seen once. The sample comprised PBMCs or T cells enriched from blood (not recorded which). These receptors came from a woman younger than 30 who had recovered from COVID-19.

This clone was observed a single time. This chain joins TRBV9 and TRBJ1-2, with 7 bases lining up with TRBD1. CDR1 and CDR2 from the germline V gene are SGDLS and YYNGEE. The CDR3 has 17 amino acids. The junction had 12 bases not matched to a gene; V was cut back by 0 bases and J by 4 bases. CDR3 DNA sequence: TGTGCCAGCAGCGTAGAATCTCGGACAGGCGCCTTCTATGGCTACACCTTC. This gives the protein CASSVESRTGAFYGYTF.

The rearrangement joins TRBV3-1 (or the pseudogene TRBV3-2) to TRBJ2-7, with a tentative D call TRBD1 (6 bases). The length of the CDR3 is 14 residues. Germline lookup yields CDR1 LGHDT and CDR2 YNNKEL (reference sequence). The V end lost 1 base, the J end lost 2 bases, and 9 bases lay between the germline ends. The CDR3 sequence: CASSQVAGAYEQYF. The CDR3 DNA sequence: TGTGCCAGCAGCCAAGTCGCAGGGGCCTACGAGCAGTACTTC.